Below are 28 T cell receptor beta chains sequenced from a single sample in a study of cytomegalovirus exposure and HLA in healthy donors. PCR involved 60 Vbeta and 13 Jbeta primers. Method: immunoSEQ multiplex PCR; TCRdb's copy keeps in-frame clones and lacks some. The table shows about 160,000 clones, with almost 85% occurring only once. Specimen: PBMCs. The receptor source for this set is a man aged 30 to 45 in good health and CMV-seronegative.

The chain uses TRBV5-4 and TRBJ2-2, with TRBD2 matching 8 bases. CDR1 is SGHNT and CDR2 is YYREEE in the germline V gene (reference sequence). After removal of 7 bases from V and 1 base from J, the junction contained 9 bases not matched to a gene. The CDR3 contains 16 residues. This CDR3 reads CASGPWAGGNTGELFF. The CDR3 nucleotides are TGTGCCAGCGGTCCGTGGGCGGGAGGGAACACCGGGGAGCTGTTTTTT.

CDR3 protein: CASSYLVSSGNTEAFF. In nucleotides, the CDR3 is TGTGCCAGCAGTTACCTAGTGAGCTCGGGGAACACTGAAGCTTTCTTT. V and J are TRBV6-5 and TRBJ1-1; D is undetermined. Germline values: CDR1 MNHEY, CDR2 SVGAGI. The V end lost 2 bases, the J end lost 1 base, and 14 bases lay between the germline ends. CDR3 length equals 16 residues.

The V and J genes are TRBV11-3 and TRBJ2-3; D perhaps matches TRBD2 (6 bases). This CDR3 is built from 17 residues. Germline lookup yields CDR1 SGHNT and CDR2 YENEEA. Between the trimmed V and J ends, which lost 3 bases and 0 bases, there was a span of 16 bases. CDR3 residues: CASSLGGVLPSTDTQYF. For the CDR3, the DNA is TGTGCCAGCAGCTTGGGCGGGGTCCTGCCTAGCACAGATACGCAGTATTTT.

This chain joins TRBV6-5 and TRBJ1-3; D call uncertain. The CDR3 contains 16 residues. Trimming pared 3 bases from V and 0 bases from J, leaving 12 bases between. Germline CDR1 and CDR2: MNHEY and SVGAGI. CDR3 sequence reads: CASSYSPGSSGNTIYF. DNA for the CDR3: TGTGCCAGCAGTTATTCCCCAGGAAGCTCTGGAAACACCATATATTTT.

The chain employs TRBV5-1 and TRBJ1-2, with D perhaps TRBD1 (6 bases). V lost 0 bases to trimming and J lost 7 bases, with 16 bases between them. Per the germline V gene, CDR1 is SGHRS and CDR2 is YFSETQ. CDR3 length equals 15 residues. CDR3 DNA sequence: TGCGCCAGCAGCTTGGGCAGGGGCAAGATCGGTGGCTACACCTTC. Translating it yields CASSLGRGKIGGYTF.

The CDR3 DNA sequence: TGTGCCAGCTCACCACCGCCCGGGACAGGGAGCGAGACCCAGTACTTC. It encodes CASSPPPGTGSETQYF. The chain carries TRBV18 and TRBJ2-5; 9 nucleotides align to TRBD1. The CDR3 length is 16 residues. V lost 0 bases to trimming and J lost 5 bases; unmatched junction nucleotides: 7. The germline V gene has CDR1 KGHSH and CDR2 LQKENI.

Of note for this clone: A read error may produce the germline difference seen at one junction end. This chain joins TRBV7-7 and TRBJ2-3, with 13 bases aligning to TRBD2. The CDR3 extends over 18 amino acids. Per the germline V gene, CDR1 is SSHAT and CDR2 is FNYEAQ (reference sequence). The CDR3 is CASSAQIPTSGGADTQYF. In nucleotides, the CDR3 is TGTGCTAGCAGCGCACAAATACCCACTAGCGGGGGGGCAGATACGCAGTATTTT.

Written as DNA, the CDR3 is TGCGCCAGCAGCTTAAGGCTGGGGGGGGATTCACCCCTCCACTTT. Its protein is CASSLRLGGDSPLHF. The chain carries TRBV5-1 and TRBJ1-6; TRBD1 might be the D (5 bases). Germline-derived CDR1 and CDR2 are SGHRS and YFSETQ. Trimming pared 2 bases from V and 8 bases from J, leaving 14 bases between. The CDR3 is 15 amino acids.

This clone was picked up a small number of times. DNA of the CDR3: TGTGCCAGCAGTCCAGTTAACTCCTACGAGCAGTACTTC. It codes for CASSPVNSYEQYF. The rearrangement links TRBV28 to TRBJ2-7; D gene uncertain. The CDR3 consists of 13 residues. Trimming pared 5 bases from V and 0 bases from J, leaving 8 bases between. Per germline, CDR1 MDHEN and CDR2 SYDVKM.

This sequence joins TRBV6-1 and TRBJ2-7, with TRBD1 identical over 9 bases. J lost 5 bases, V lost 6 bases, and 11 bases had no gene match. The germline V gene encodes CDR1 MNHNS and CDR2 SASEGT. The CDR3 is made up of 15 amino acids. The DNA for the CDR3 is TGTGCCAGCAGGAGGACCGGGACAGGGCGGAACGAGCAGTACTTC. Encoded protein: CASRRTGTGRNEQYF.

The chain employs TRBV4-1 and TRBJ2-5; 8 nucleotides align to TRBD1. Germline V lookup: CDR1 MGHRA, CDR2 YSYEKL. CDR3 size: 12 residues. V trimming: 7 bases; J trimming: 6 bases; junction bases outside the gene matches: 4. This chain's CDR3 is CASTGGTKTQYF. DNA for the CDR3: TGCGCCAGCACAGGGGGCACGAAGACCCAGTACTTC.

The rearrangement joins TRBV28 to TRBJ2-7; tentatively, D is TRBD2 (5 bases). The germline V and J ends were trimmed by 7 bases and 2 bases, with 12 bases remaining between them. Germline V gene data show CDR1 as MDHEN and CDR2 as SYDVKM. This CDR3 has 13 amino acids. CDR3 nucleotide sequence: TGTGCCAGCACCAAGACGGAGGCCTACGAGCAGTACTTC. As protein: CASTKTEAYEQYF.

This chain connects TRBV7-2 to TRBJ2-2; a weak D match, TRBD1 (6 bases). The CDR3 sequence is 13 residues long. V was clipped by 5 bases and J by 5 bases, with 9 bases between them. The germline CDR1 and CDR2 sequences are SGHTA and FQGNSA. The CDR3 region is CASSVQGTGELFF. CDR3 bases: TGTGCCAGCAGCGTACAGGGTACCGGGGAGCTGTTTTTT.

The rearrangement uses TRBV5-1 and TRBJ2-7; D might be TRBD1 (6 bases). The CDR3 spans 16 residues. Trimming removed 0 bases from V and 0 bases from J, with 13 bases in between. Germline V gives CDR1 SGHRS, CDR2 YFSETQ. The CDR3 region is CASSLGGTGYSYEQYF. The CDR3 DNA sequence: TGCGCCAGCAGCTTGGGGGGTACAGGGTACTCCTACGAGCAGTACTTC.

The genes are TRBV2 and TRBJ2-7; the D gene is possibly TRBD2 (7 bases). Germline loops: CDR1 SNHLY, CDR2 FYNNEI. The V end was cut by 7 bases, the J end by 5 bases, with 15 bases between. The CDR3 loop spans 13 amino acids. Written as DNA, the CDR3 is TGTGCCAGCAATTGGGGAGGGGGGAACGAGCAGTACTTC. Translating it yields CASNWGGGNEQYF.

The chain couples TRBV7-7 to TRBJ1-1; 9 bases map to TRBD1. J was trimmed by 3 bases and V by 5 bases; bases with no gene match: 13. This CDR3 has 17 amino acids. Germline lookup yields CDR1 SSHAT and CDR2 FNYEAQ (reference sequence). The CDR3, as DNA: TGTGCCAGCAGCCTGGGACAGGGCTACGGCTTGGACACTGAAGCTTTCTTT. Translating gives CASSLGQGYGLDTEAFF. Based on the CDR3 plus reference TRBV7-7 and TRBJ1-1, the full variable domain is GAGVSQSPRYKVTKRGQDVTLRCDPISSHATLYWYQQALGQGPEFLTYFNYEAQPDKSGLPSDRFSAERPEGSISTLTIQRTEQRDSAMYRCASSLGQGYGLDTEAFFGQGTRLTVV.

V gene TRBV18 combines with J gene TRBJ2-1, with TRBD2 identical over 8 bases. Trimming took 8 bases from V and 4 from J; bases not matched to a gene: 10. This CDR3 has 15 residues. Germline V gene lookup returns CDR1 KGHSH and CDR2 LQKENI. The CDR3 nucleotides read TGTGCCAGCGCTACTAGCGGACTGAATTACAATGAGCAGTTCTTC. Translating it yields CASATSGLNYNEQFF.

This clone was seen once. V usage is TRBV4-1 and J usage is TRBJ1-2; possible D gene TRBD1, 5 bases. V lost 4 bases to trimming and J lost 2 bases, with 11 bases between them. The CDR3 totals 14 residues. Per the germline V gene, CDR1 is MGHRA and CDR2 is YSYEKL. For the CDR3, the DNA is TGCGCCAGCAGCCCCGAACAGGAAAACTATGGCTACACCTTC. This encodes CASSPEQENYGYTF.

The gene calls are TRBV7-6 and TRBJ2-6; no firm D call. Trimming left V 1 base short and J 0 bases short, with 16 bases between. Germline V gene data show CDR1 as SGHVS and CDR2 as FNYEAQ. CDR3 length equals 19 residues. CDR3 residues: CASSLGTYPEDSGANVLTF. The CDR3 nucleotides are TGTGCCAGCAGCTTAGGTACCTATCCCGAGGACTCTGGGGCCAACGTCCTGACTTTC.

V is TRBV7-8 and J is TRBJ2-7; no reliable D call. Germline CDR1 reads SGHVS; CDR2 reads FQNEAQ. V dropped 4 bases and J dropped 2 bases, with 6 bases sitting between them. The CDR3 totals 12 residues. CDR3 DNA: TGTGCCAGCAGCTCTAAGCCCTACGAGCAGTACTTC. Residues: CASSSKPYEQYF.

This chain links TRBV5-6 with TRBJ2-2, with a weak D call TRBD2 (6 bases). The CDR3 has 14 residues. Between the trimmed V and J ends, which lost 2 bases and 7 bases, there was a span of 12 bases. Germline loops: CDR1 SGHDT, CDR2 YYEEEE. The CDR3 loop reads CASSFGGFDGELFF. The CDR3 bases are TGTGCCAGCAGCTTCGGGGGTTTCGACGGGGAGCTGTTTTTT.

In its sample, this clone was seen once. This chain links TRBV6-1 with TRBJ1-1; TRBD1 matches 10 bases. This CDR3 region has 13 residues. V trimming: 7 bases; J trimming: 4 bases; junction bases outside the gene matches: 3. Germline V CDR1 and CDR2: MNHNS, SASEGT. DNA for the CDR3: TGTGCCAGCAACCGGGACAGGGGCACTGAAGCTTTCTTT. Translated, it gives CASNRDRGTEAFF.

This clone is a singleton in its sample. The J gene is TRBJ2-2, the V gene TRBV19; 7 nucleotides line up with TRBD2. CDR3 length equals 16 residues. The junction had 7 bases not matched to a gene; V was cut back by 4 bases and J by 2 bases. Germline V gene sequence: CDR1 LNHDA, CDR2 SQIVND (reference sequence). DNA for the CDR3: TGTGCCAGTAGTACCCGGGGAGGGGACAACACCGGGGAGCTGTTTTTT. It codes for CASSTRGGDNTGELFF.

Notes on this clone: One junction end disagrees with the germline gene, perhaps due to a read error. The chain couples TRBV7-9 to TRBJ2-2; D gene uncertain. The CDR3 contains 12 residues. Germline V CDR1 and CDR2: SEHNR, FQNEAQ (reference sequence). The CDR3 coding sequence is TGTTCCAGCAGCAGCTACCCCGGGGAGCTGTTTTTT. Its translation: CSSSSYPGELFF.

This chain connects TRBV5-6 to TRBJ2-7; D is ambiguous. The CDR3 runs 15 residues. CDR1 and CDR2 (germline): SGHDT, YYEEEE. Trimming removed 0 bases from V and 5 bases from J, with 15 bases in between. The CDR3 loop is CASSLERYAGDEQYF. The CDR3 DNA reads TGTGCCAGCAGCTTGGAAAGATATGCAGGTGACGAGCAGTACTTC.

This sequence joins TRBV11-3 and TRBJ2-5; perhaps TRBD2 as D (6 bases). This CDR3 comprises 11 residues. Between the trimmed V and J ends, which lost 5 bases and 5 bases, there was a span of 6 bases. CDR1 is SGHNT, CDR2 YENEEA, per germline. CDR3 in amino acids: CASSRGETQYF. CDR3 sequence (DNA): TGTGCCAGCAGCCGGGGGGAGACCCAGTACTTC.

CDR3: CASSVVTVRNQPQHF. The DNA of the CDR3 is TGTGCCAGCAGTGTTGTTACGGTTCGCAATCAGCCCCAGCATTTT. The V and J genes are TRBV6-4 and TRBJ1-5; D is uncertain. This CDR3 has 15 amino acids. Germline assignment: CDR1 MRHNA and CDR2 SNTAGT. The V end was cut by 4 bases, the J end by 2 bases, with 12 bases between.

This CDR3 is CASSGAGDSYEQYF. CDR3 coding DNA: TGCGCCAGCAGTGGGGCAGGGGACTCCTACGAGCAGTACTTC. The V and J genes are TRBV5-1 and TRBJ2-7, with a tentative D call TRBD1 (6 bases). Trimming took off 5 bases at V and 0 bases at J, with 12 bases between the two ends. Germline lookup yields CDR1 SGHRS and CDR2 YFSETQ. This CDR3 spans 14 amino acids. Full variable domain (remainder filled in from reference TRBV5-1 and TRBJ2-7): KAGVTQTPRYLIKTRGQQVTLSCSPISGHRSVSWYQQTPGQGLQFLFEYFSETQRNKGNFPGRFSGRQFSNSRSEMNVSTLELGDSALYLCASSGAGDSYEQYFGPGTRLTVT.